The next 17 T cell receptor beta chains were all read from a single sample in a study of cytomegalovirus exposure and HLA in healthy donors. Use of 60 Vbeta and 13 Jbeta primers characterized the PCR. Generated by immunoSEQ multiplex PCR, the TCRdb table keeps only in-frame clones and is missing some. This table has roughly 80,000 clones, around 70% appearing once. The sequencing input was PBMCs. The receptor source for this set is a woman between 35 and 50 years old in good health and CMV-seropositive.

This clone was counted only a few times. The chain is built from TRBV4-3 and TRBJ2-1; TRBD2 agrees at 12 bases. V gave up 0 bases and J gave up 5 bases; unmatched junction bases: 5. This CDR3 is 17 amino acids long. CDR1 LGHNA and CDR2 YSLEER come from the germline V gene. The CDR3 loop reads CASSQDFRTSGNNEQFF. CDR3 bases: TGCGCCAGCAGCCAAGATTTTAGGACTAGCGGGAACAATGAGCAGTTCTTC.

V gene TRBV7-2 combines with J gene TRBJ2-5, with unresolved D. This CDR3 contains 15 residues. V was shortened by 2 bases and J by 0 bases, with 10 bases between the two germline ends. Germline values: CDR1 SGHTA, CDR2 FQGNSA. The CDR3 region is CASSLRRENQETQYF. CDR3 DNA: TGTGCCAGCAGCTTACGTCGAGAAAACCAAGAGACCCAGTACTTC.

The rearrangement uses TRBV7-6 and TRBJ2-7; 13 bases match TRBD2. Germline V CDR1 and CDR2: SGHVS, FNYEAQ. Trimming at V came to 5 bases and at J to 4 bases, leaving 5 bases not matched to a gene. The length of the CDR3 is 15 residues. This CDR3 is CASSPGTSGKYEQYF. In DNA, the CDR3 is TGTGCCAGCAGCCCGGGGACTAGCGGGAAGTACGAGCAGTACTTC.

This chain connects TRBV28 to TRBJ2-1, with 13 bases that match TRBD2. From germline, CDR1 is MDHEN and CDR2 SYDVKM. The CDR3 covers 15 residues. The junction had 10 bases not matched to a gene; V was cut back by 5 bases and J by 12 bases. The CDR3 sequence: CASSLGTSGTFGQFF. CDR3 nucleotides: TGTGCCAGCAGTCTCGGGACTAGCGGGACCTTCGGGCAGTTCTTC.

CDR3 DNA sequence: TGTGCCAGCAGTCAAACCGGGACAGGGAATCAGCCCCAGCATTTT. This gives the protein CASSQTGTGNQPQHF. The rearrangement links TRBV28 to TRBJ1-5; TRBD1 matches 9 bases. J lost 4 bases, V lost 5 bases, and 6 bases had no gene match. The CDR3 consists of 15 residues. In germline, CDR1 is MDHEN, CDR2 SYDVKM. The variable domain in full, with the rest retrieved from reference TRBV28 and TRBJ1-5, is DVKVTQSSRYLVKRTGEKVFLECVQDMDHENMFWYRQDPGLGLRLIYFSYDVKMKEKGDIPEGYSVSREKKERFSLILESASTNQTSMYLCASSQTGTGNQPQHFGDGTRLSIL.

J is TRBJ2-3 and V is TRBV4-1; tentatively, D is TRBD2 (5 bases). The V end lost 8 bases, the J end lost 0 bases, and 12 bases lay between the germline ends. The CDR3 extends over 14 amino acids. Per germline, CDR1 MGHRA and CDR2 YSYEKL. The CDR3, as DNA: TGCGCCAGCCGCGCTGCGGGCAGCACAGATACGCAGTATTTT. Encoded protein: CASRAAGSTDTQYF.

CDR3 sequence: CAISGQDTYNEQFF. The CDR3 region has the DNA TGTGCCATCAGTGGGCAGGACACCTACAATGAGCAGTTCTTC. The gene calls are TRBV10-3 and TRBJ2-1; tentative D call: TRBD1 (5 bases). Trimming took 4 bases from V and 2 from J, leaving 9 bases between them. CDR3 size: 14 residues. Germline V gene data show CDR1 as ENHRY and CDR2 as SYGVKD.

J is TRBJ2-6 and V is TRBV29-1; the D is unclear. The germline CDR1 and CDR2 sequences are SQVTM and ANQGSEA. There are 13 residues in the CDR3. Trimming removed 6 bases from V and 0 bases from J, with 6 bases in between. CDR3 in amino acids: CSVFVSGANVLTF. The CDR3 coding sequence is TGCAGCGTCTTCGTCTCTGGGGCCAACGTCCTGACTTTC.

The rearrangement links TRBV19 to TRBJ1-6, with TRBD1 as a possible D gene (6 bases). The germline V and J ends were trimmed by 10 bases and 5 bases, with 15 bases remaining between them. The CDR3 consists of 14 residues. From germline, CDR1 is LNHDA and CDR2 SQIVND (reference sequence). The CDR3 reads CATKRGINNSPLHF. The CDR3 coding sequence is TGTGCCACTAAAAGGGGGATTAATAATTCACCCCTCCACTTT.

For the CDR3, the DNA is TGTGCCAGCAGTTTATCATTGGGGGCATCTTTGTTTGGCTTGGGGCAGTACTTC. Amino acids: CASSLSLGASLFGLGQYF. The chain uses TRBV28 and TRBJ2-7; a weak D match, TRBD1 (6 bases). Germline V gene lookup returns CDR1 MDHEN and CDR2 SYDVKM. The V end lost 1 base, the J end lost 9 bases, and 28 bases lay between the germline ends. The CDR3 runs 18 residues.

V and J are TRBV7-2 and TRBJ1-2, with TRBD1 matching over 7 bases. The J segment lost 7 bases and the V segment lost 1 base, leaving 9 bases of the junction unmatched. Germline CDR1 and CDR2: SGHTA and FQGNSA. CDR3 length: 15 residues. The CDR3 sequence: CASSLDLQGVRGYTF. DNA for the CDR3: TGTGCCAGCAGCTTAGATCTTCAGGGGGTTCGTGGCTACACCTTC.

The chain uses TRBV27 and TRBJ2-3; 11 nucleotides line up with TRBD1. J lost 3 bases, V lost 10 bases, and 3 bases had no gene match. The germline gives CDR1 MNHEY, CDR2 SMNVEV (reference sequence). CDR3 length: 13 amino acids. The CDR3 here is CATGTGGTDTQYF. CDR3 bases: TGTGCCACAGGGACAGGGGGAACAGATACGCAGTATTTT.

The chain joins TRBV5-1 to TRBJ1-1; TRBD1 might be the D (5 bases). Trimming took 3 bases from V and 1 from J, leaving 10 bases between them. The CDR3 runs to 14 residues. In germline, CDR1 is SGHRS, CDR2 YFSETQ. The CDR3 is CASSSRTPNTEAFF. The CDR3 bases are TGCGCCAGCAGCTCCCGGACACCGAACACTGAAGCTTTCTTT.

The chain employs TRBV27 and TRBJ1-1, with D tentatively TRBD1 (5 bases). CDR1 MNHEY and CDR2 SMNVEV come from the germline V gene (reference sequence). The CDR3 consists of 14 residues. Trimming removed 1 base at V and 3 bases at J, with 9 bases between. As DNA, the CDR3 is TGTGCCAGCAGTTTATTTTGGGGGGACACTGAAGCTTTCTTT. This sequence encodes CASSLFWGDTEAFF.

The count of this clone is one. The V and J genes are TRBV29-1 and TRBJ2-1; the D is unclear. Trimming took 1 base from V and 0 from J, leaving 10 bases between them. This CDR3 region has 15 residues. The germline CDR1 and CDR2 sequences are SQVTM and ANQGSEA. CDR3 bases: TGCAGCGTTGAAGGCGGCAGTAGCTCCTACAATGAGCAGTTCTTC. Amino acids: CSVEGGSSSYNEQFF.

The V and J genes are TRBV7-2 and TRBJ1-1; D remains ambiguous. Germline V gene lookup returns CDR1 SGHTA and CDR2 FQGNSA. The V gene lost 2 bases and the J gene lost 5 bases, with 12 bases spanning the gap. CDR3 length: 14 amino acids. The CDR3 sequence is CASSLNSGGTEAFF. CDR3 coding DNA: TGTGCCAGCAGCTTAAACTCAGGAGGAACTGAAGCTTTCTTT.

The CDR3 sequence: CASSLDGQGVRKTQYF. DNA of the CDR3: TGTGCCAGCAGCTTAGATGGGCAGGGGGTAAGGAAGACCCAGTACTTC. This chain uses TRBV7-2 with TRBJ2-5, with 7 nucleotides matching TRBD1. The V gene's germline CDR1 is SGHTA and CDR2 FQGNSA. The V and J ends lost 1 base and 6 bases, in that order; junction bases with no gene match: 11. The CDR3 runs to 16 residues. The whole variable domain, remainder taken from reference TRBV7-2 and TRBJ2-5, is GAGVSQSPSNKVTEKGKDVELRCDPISGHTALYWYRQSLGQGLEFLIYFQGNSAPDKSGLPSDRFSAERTGGSVSTLTIQRTQQEDSAVYLCASSLDGQGVRKTQYFGPGTRLLVL.